The 30 T cell receptor beta chains in this list originate from one sample, sequenced in a study of blood T cell repertoires in COVID-19. The assay was immunoSEQ multiplex PCR, and TCRdb's table has in-frame clones only and misses some. The profile shows 210,000 or so clones, around nine tenths of them singletons. The sequenced material came from peripheral blood. The receptors were gathered from a woman between 40 and 50 years old who had recovered from COVID-19.

The chain recombines TRBV2 with TRBJ2-7, with 10 bases that match TRBD1. The CDR3 loop spans 13 amino acids. The V and J ends lost 6 bases and 5 bases, in that order; junction bases with no gene match: 4. The V gene's germline CDR1 is SNHLY and CDR2 FYNNEI. The CDR3 sequence is CASRGTGENEQYF. DNA for the CDR3: TGTGCCAGCAGGGGGACAGGGGAGAACGAGCAGTACTTC.

The rearrangement joins TRBV5-8 to TRBJ2-2, with D possibly being TRBD1 (5 bases). The V end was cut by 0 bases, the J end by 3 bases, with 9 bases between. In germline, CDR1 is SGHTS, CDR2 YDEGEE. The length of the CDR3 is 15 residues. As DNA, the CDR3 is TGTGCCAGCAGCTTGGGGACATTTGACACCGGGGAGCTGTTTTTT. The encoded protein is CASSLGTFDTGELFF. The full variable domain, rest sourced from reference TRBV5-8 and TRBJ2-2, is EAGVTQSPTHLIKTRGQQATLRCSPISGHTSVYWYQQALGLGLQFLLWYDEGEERNRGNFPPRFSGRQFPNYSSELNVNALELEDSALYLCASSLGTFDTGELFFGEGSRLTVL.

The CDR3 nucleotides read TGTGCCAGCAGCCAGTCACGAGTTGCAACTAATGAAAAACTGTTTTTT. This encodes CASSQSRVATNEKLFF. This chain links TRBV4-2 with TRBJ1-4; D not resolved. The CDR3 has 16 residues. The ends were cut back, 3 bases at V and 0 bases at J, with 11 bases in the middle. Germline values: CDR1 LGHNA, CDR2 YNFKEQ.

This chain links TRBV19 with TRBJ2-2, with 12 bases matching TRBD2. This CDR3 is built from 17 residues. In germline, CDR1 is LNHDA, CDR2 SQIVND (reference sequence). Unmatched junction bases numbered 14, after V lost 8 bases and J lost 7 bases. This CDR3 is CASRTQASGRADGELFF. The DNA for the CDR3 is TGTGCCAGTCGAACTCAAGCTAGCGGGAGGGCAGACGGGGAGCTGTTTTTT.

J is TRBJ2-3 and V is TRBV29-1; 11 positions match TRBD2. This CDR3 comprises 15 residues. Per the germline V gene, CDR1 is SQVTM and CDR2 is ANQGSEA. The trim removed 3 bases at V and 3 bases at J, leaving 5 bases unmatched. The CDR3 DNA follows: TGCAGCGTTGATCGTTTAGCGGGAGGGACAGATACGCAGTATTTT. It is translated as CSVDRLAGGTDTQYF.

The chain is built from TRBV24-1 and TRBJ2-1; D gene unclear. Between the trimmed V and J ends, which lost 0 bases and 5 bases, there was a span of 10 bases. CDR1 is KGHDR, CDR2 SFDVKD, per germline. This CDR3 spans 15 amino acids. The CDR3 sequence: CATSDLHSRDNEQFF. The CDR3 bases are TGTGCCACCAGTGATTTGCACTCTCGGGACAATGAGCAGTTCTTC.

The chain couples TRBV28 to TRBJ2-7; 13 nucleotides match TRBD2. V shed 5 bases and J 6 bases; nucleotides not matched to a gene: 10. Per germline, CDR1 MDHEN and CDR2 SYDVKM. CDR3 size: 16 residues. CDR3 region: CASSTRTSGSNREQYF. In DNA form, the CDR3 reads TGTGCCAGCAGTACCCGGACTAGCGGGAGTAACCGCGAGCAGTACTTC.

The chain recombines TRBV27 with TRBJ2-3; D is perhaps TRBD2 (6 bases). The germline gives CDR1 MNHEY, CDR2 SMNVEV (reference sequence). Between the trimmed V and J ends, which lost 4 bases and 2 bases, there was a span of 19 bases. There are 17 residues in the CDR3. The CDR3 reads CASSSPPTGTHTDTQYF. The CDR3 DNA follows: TGTGCCAGCAGTTCCCCGCCGACCGGGACTCACACAGATACGCAGTATTTT.

About this clone: A read error may produce the germline difference seen at one junction end. J is TRBJ2-7 and V is TRBV30; 10 nucleotides line up with TRBD1. The CDR3 runs to 15 residues. Per the germline V gene, CDR1 is GTSNPN and CDR2 is SVGIG (reference sequence). This chain's CDR3 is CASDPTGQGVYKQYF. CDR3 coding DNA: TGTGCCTCCGACCCCACCGGACAGGGGGTCTACAAGCAGTACTTC.

The gene calls are TRBV30 and TRBJ1-5; maybe TRBD1 (6 bases). The CDR3 covers 15 residues. Trimming removed 1 base at V and 3 bases at J, with 13 bases between. In germline, CDR1 is GTSNPN, CDR2 SVGIG (reference sequence). The CDR3: CAWSALGQHNQPQHF. In DNA form, the CDR3 reads TGTGCCTGGAGTGCCCTAGGACAGCACAATCAGCCCCAGCATTTT.

This chain links TRBV11-2 with TRBJ2-3; tentative D call: TRBD2 (5 bases). CDR3 size: 16 residues. Trimming took 5 bases from V and 2 from J, leaving 17 bases between them. CDR1 is SGHAT and CDR2 is FQNNGV in the germline V gene. The DNA for the CDR3 is TGTGCCAGCAGCCAGGAGAGGGCGGTAGCCACAGATACGCAGTATTTT. Translated, it gives CASSQERAVATDTQYF.

The chain links TRBV18 to TRBJ2-1, with a possible D match to TRBD2 (6 bases). Germline CDR1 reads KGHSH; CDR2 reads LQKENI. This CDR3 contains 14 residues. V lost 2 bases to trimming and J lost 7 bases, with 12 bases between them. This CDR3 is CASSPTTRPNEQFF. For the CDR3, the DNA is TGTGCCAGCTCACCAACGACTAGACCAAATGAGCAGTTCTTC.

This clone was seen just once. This chain connects TRBV7-9 to TRBJ2-3; the D is unclear. Between the trimmed V and J ends, which lost 5 bases and 0 bases, there was a span of 21 bases. Germline CDR1 is SEHNR and CDR2 is FQNEAQ (reference sequence). The CDR3 extends over 18 amino acids. The CDR3: CASSLTPTRLLSTDTQYF. As DNA, the CDR3 is TGTGCCAGCAGCCTGACACCGACACGTCTTTTGAGCACAGATACGCAGTATTTT.

The chain carries TRBV5-4 and TRBJ2-1; D possibly corresponds to TRBD1 (7 bases). Per germline, CDR1 SGHNT and CDR2 YYREEE (reference sequence). The ends were cut back, 1 base at V and 3 bases at J, with 17 bases in the middle. This CDR3 has 17 residues. CDR3 loop: CASSLMQGGKLYNEQFF. The DNA of the CDR3 is TGTGCCAGCAGCTTGATGCAGGGGGGAAAACTCTACAATGAGCAGTTCTTC.

The gene calls are TRBV24-1 and TRBJ2-1, with a weak D call TRBD1 (6 bases). The V end lost 4 bases, the J end lost 4 bases, and 13 bases lay between the germline ends. The length of the CDR3 is 15 residues. The germline V gene encodes CDR1 KGHDR and CDR2 SFDVKD. In DNA form, the CDR3 reads TGTGCCACCAGTGACCGCCCCACAGGGTACAATGAGCAGTTCTTC. It codes for CATSDRPTGYNEQFF.

The J gene is TRBJ2-2, the V gene TRBV19; the D gene is possibly TRBD2 (5 bases). The CDR3 has 17 amino acids. CDR1 is LNHDA, CDR2 SQIVND, per germline (reference sequence). Trimming left V 4 bases short and J 0 bases short, with 15 bases between. CDR3 amino acids: CASSNPLGQTNTGELFF. CDR3 DNA: TGTGCCAGTAGTAACCCACTAGGGCAAACGAACACCGGGGAGCTGTTTTTT. Filled out from reference TRBV19 and TRBJ2-2, the complete variable domain reads DGGITQSPKYLFRKEGQNVTLSCEQNLNHDAMYWYRQDPGQGLRLIYYSQIVNDFQKGDIAEGYSVSREKKESFPLTVTSAQKNPTAFYLCASSNPLGQTNTGELFFGEGSRLTVL.

The gene calls are TRBV19 and TRBJ1-5; 11 bases agree with TRBD1. The CDR3 extends over 16 amino acids. Germline V CDR1 and CDR2: LNHDA, SQIVND (reference sequence). With 7 bases clipped from V and 1 base from J, the junction kept 6 bases outside the gene matches. CDR3 loop: CASIHGTGGSNQPQHF. DNA for the CDR3: TGTGCCAGTATCCACGGGACAGGGGGGAGCAATCAGCCCCAGCATTTT.

This CDR3 reads CASSWALVQGYTF. CDR3 coding DNA: TGTGCCAGCAGTTGGGCCCTCGTGCAGGGCTACACCTTC. This sequence joins TRBV28 and TRBJ1-2, with unresolved D. The CDR3 is made up of 13 amino acids. The ends were cut back, 4 bases at V and 8 bases at J, with 14 bases in the middle. Germline V lookup: CDR1 MDHEN, CDR2 SYDVKM.

The chain has TRBV5-1 and TRBJ2-7, with 8 nucleotides matching TRBD2. From germline, CDR1 is SGHRS and CDR2 YFSETQ. Trimming took 4 bases from V and 2 from J; bases not matched to a gene: 8. The CDR3 has 15 residues. The chain's CDR3 is CASSPGGTTTYEQYF. CDR3 in DNA: TGCGCCAGCAGCCCGGGGGGGACTACCACCTACGAGCAGTACTTC.

CDR3 region: CASSESNNSPLHF. As DNA, the CDR3 is TGTGCCAGCAGTGAATCCAATAATTCACCCCTCCACTTT. The rearrangement joins TRBV6-1 to TRBJ1-6; D remains ambiguous. The germline V and J ends were trimmed by 2 bases and 5 bases, with 4 bases remaining between them. The germline V gene has CDR1 MNHNS and CDR2 SASEGT. There are 13 residues in the CDR3.

The chain carries TRBV6-1 and TRBJ2-5; a possible D gene is TRBD1 (6 bases). The CDR3 extends over 13 amino acids. CDR1 and CDR2 (germline): MNHNS, SASEGT. V was clipped by 2 bases and J by 4 bases, with 8 bases between them. CDR3 sequence (DNA): TGTGCCAGCAGTGAAACCAGGGGAGAGACCCAGTACTTC. Encoded protein: CASSETRGETQYF.

The chain employs TRBV19 and TRBJ1-5; tentative D call: TRBD1 (5 bases). This CDR3 comprises 15 residues. Trimming pared 4 bases from V and 0 bases from J, leaving 10 bases between. Looked up from germline, CDR1 is LNHDA and CDR2 is SQIVND (reference sequence). CDR3 in amino acids: CASSSGTYSNQPQHF. The CDR3 DNA reads TGTGCCAGTAGTAGTGGGACTTATAGCAATCAGCCCCAGCATTTT.

This clone was seen at least ten times. CDR3 amino acids: CSARQGTEQFF. The CDR3 nucleotides read TGCAGTGCTAGGCAGGGGACCGAGCAGTTCTTC. J is TRBJ2-1 and V is TRBV20-1, with D perhaps matching TRBD1 (6 bases). The CDR3 extends over 11 amino acids. Trimming took 3 bases from V and 10 from J, leaving 10 bases between them. Germline V gives CDR1 DFQATT, CDR2 SNEGSKA (reference sequence).

The rearrangement links TRBV5-1 to TRBJ1-1; D is undetermined. The CDR3 loop spans 15 amino acids. The V gene's germline CDR1 is SGHRS and CDR2 YFSETQ. V lost 2 bases to trimming and J lost 6 bases, with 17 bases between them. The CDR3 region has the DNA TGCGCCAGCAGCTTAGGTGGGCCGTTGTATTCTGAAGCTTTCTTT. Its protein product is CASSLGGPLYSEAFF.

The chain couples TRBV2 to TRBJ1-4; 9 nucleotides line up with TRBD1. CDR3 length: 15 residues. Germline-derived CDR1 and CDR2 are SNHLY and FYNNEI. After removal of 6 bases from V and 7 bases from J, the junction contained 9 bases not matched to a gene. CDR3 loop: CASRPDRGIGEKLFF. For the CDR3, the DNA is TGTGCCAGCAGACCCGACAGGGGGATAGGTGAAAAACTGTTTTTT.

This clone was seen only once. The V and J genes are TRBV5-1 and TRBJ2-7; D call uncertain. This CDR3 is 16 amino acids long. Germline V gives CDR1 SGHRS, CDR2 YFSETQ. V lost 4 bases to trimming and J lost 0 bases, with 17 bases between them. The CDR3 nucleotides are TGCGCCAGCAGCACTGGATGGCGGAGTAGCTCCTACGAGCAGTACTTC. Its translation: CASSTGWRSSSYEQYF.

This clone was detected only once. The genes are TRBV9 and TRBJ2-5; tentatively, D is TRBD2 (6 bases). Trimming shortened V by 0 bases and J by 3 bases, and 6 bases separated the two germline ends. CDR3 length: 13 residues. From germline, CDR1 is SGDLS and CDR2 YYNGEE. The chain's CDR3 is CASSVGGEETQYF. Written as DNA, the CDR3 is TGTGCCAGCAGCGTAGGCGGGGAAGAGACCCAGTACTTC.

The rearrangement joins TRBV28 to TRBJ2-3; TRBD2 agrees at 14 bases. This CDR3 comprises 16 residues. Germline V CDR1 and CDR2: MDHEN, SYDVKM. Losses at the gene ends were 3 bases for V and 2 bases for J; bases not matched to a gene: 1. The CDR3 DNA sequence: TGTGCCAGCAGTTTGGGACTAGCGGGAGACACAGATACGCAGTATTTT. It codes for CASSLGLAGDTDTQYF.

The V gene is TRBV19, the J gene TRBJ1-1; a weak D match, TRBD1 (6 bases). Germline-derived CDR1 and CDR2 are LNHDA and SQIVND (reference sequence). This CDR3 region has 14 residues. Trimming pared 5 bases from V and 1 base from J, leaving 11 bases between. The CDR3 DNA reads as TGTGCCAGTAGTGCGGGGGGGCCGAACACTGAAGCTTTCTTT. This codes for CASSAGGPNTEAFF. Based on the CDR3 plus reference TRBV19 and TRBJ1-1, the full variable domain is DGGITQSPKYLFRKEGQNVTLSCEQNLNHDAMYWYRQDPGQGLRLIYYSQIVNDFQKGDIAEGYSVSREKKESFPLTVTSAQKNPTAFYLCASSAGGPNTEAFFGQGTRLTVV.

The chain carries TRBV3-1 (or the pseudogene TRBV3-2) and TRBJ2-3; 9 nucleotides line up with TRBD2. Trimming cost V 3 bases and J 3 bases; bases outside gene matches: 4. The V gene's germline CDR1 is LGHDT and CDR2 YNNKEL (reference sequence). This CDR3 is 15 amino acids long. This CDR3 reads CASSQRTSVTDTQYF. The CDR3 DNA reads as TGTGCCAGCAGCCAGAGGACTAGCGTAACAGATACGCAGTATTTT.